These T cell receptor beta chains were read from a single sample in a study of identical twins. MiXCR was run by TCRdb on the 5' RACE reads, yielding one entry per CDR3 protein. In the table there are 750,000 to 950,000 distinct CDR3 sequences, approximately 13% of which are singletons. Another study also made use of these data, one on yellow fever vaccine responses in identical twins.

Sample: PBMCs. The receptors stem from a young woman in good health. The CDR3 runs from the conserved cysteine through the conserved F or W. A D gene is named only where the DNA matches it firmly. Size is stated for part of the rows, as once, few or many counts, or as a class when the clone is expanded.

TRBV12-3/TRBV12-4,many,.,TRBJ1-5,CASSIGGAGNQPQHF,TGTGCCAGCAGTATTGGGGGGGCGGGCAATCAGCCCCAGCATTTT
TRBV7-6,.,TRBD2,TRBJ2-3,CASSSVAGGNTDTQYF,TGTGCCAGCAGCTCTGTAGCGGGGGGAAACACAGATACGCAGTATTTT
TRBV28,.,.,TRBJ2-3,CASSFVGPSTDTQYF,TGTGCCAGCAGTTTCGTGGGCCCTAGCACAGATACGCAGTATTTT
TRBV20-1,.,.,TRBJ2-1,CSANSLVRYNEQFF,TGCAGTGCTAATAGTCTGGTGAGGTACAATGAGCAGTTCTTC
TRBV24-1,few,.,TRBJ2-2,CATSRLGYTGELFF,TGTGCCACCAGTCGTCTAGGGTATACCGGGGAGCTGTTTTTT
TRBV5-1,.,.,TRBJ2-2,CASPDRTNTGELFF,TGCGCCAGCCCGGACAGAACGAACACCGGGGAGCTGTTTTTT
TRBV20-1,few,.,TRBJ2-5,CSAYGQPETQYF,TGCAGTGCTTACGGGCAGCCTGAGACCCAGTACTTC
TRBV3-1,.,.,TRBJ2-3,CASSRVLDRDTQYF,TGTGCCAGCAGCCGGGTCCTCGATCGGGATACGCAGTATTTT
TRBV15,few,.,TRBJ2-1,CATSALIRDEQFF,TGTGCCACCAGCGCATTAATTCGGGATGAGCAGTTCTTC
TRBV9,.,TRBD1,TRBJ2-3,CASSTRQGLDTQYF,TGTGCCAGCAGCACGAGACAGGGTTTAGATACGCAGTATTTT